The 5 T cell receptor beta chains below come from one sample, sequenced in a study of beta chain features in type 1 diabetes. Since all of the isolated RNA was reverse transcribed, expressed TCRB transcripts were what got sequenced. Sequencing was performed with immunoSEQ multiplex PCR; in TCRdb, only in-frame clones are kept and a portion is missing. The sample shows about 620,000 clones, 15% to 17% of them seen only once. The material sequenced was naive CD4+ T cells from blood. Receptors originate from a man younger than 35 in good health.

This chain links TRBV7-2 with TRBJ1-1, with 7 positions matching TRBD1. V was clipped by 5 bases and J by 7 bases; unmatched bases: 7. Germline CDR1 and CDR2: SGHTA and FQGNSA. This CDR3 has 13 amino acids. The CDR3 coding sequence is TGTGCCAGCAGCCAAGAGGGGACAGATGAAGCTTTCTTT. Translation gives CASSQEGTDEAFF.

This clone was picked up a small number of times. The gene calls are TRBV4-2 and TRBJ1-6; D remains unclear. Trimming took off 1 base at V and 7 bases at J, with 11 bases between the two ends. CDR1 and CDR2 from the germline V gene are LGHNA and YNFKEQ. This CDR3 is built from 15 residues. CDR3 loop: CASSQVISGNSPLHF. CDR3 DNA: TGTGCCAGCAGCCAAGTTATTTCTGGGAATTCACCCCTCCACTTT.

The chain combines TRBV29-1 with TRBJ2-7; TRBD1 aligns across 11 bases. The CDR3 consists of 15 residues. The V gene end was trimmed by 5 bases and the J gene end by 2 bases; junction bases not matched to a gene: 8. Germline V gives CDR1 SQVTM, CDR2 ANQGSEA. CDR3 in amino acids: CSVRTGTGGTYEQYF. In nucleotides, the CDR3 is TGCAGCGTTAGAACTGGGACAGGGGGGACCTACGAGCAGTACTTC.

There are a few counts of this clone. The chain has TRBV10-3 and TRBJ1-2; the D gene is possibly TRBD1 (5 bases). Trimming stripped 6 bases from V and 4 bases from J, with 9 bases between. The CDR3 extends over 12 amino acids. Germline V CDR1 and CDR2: ENHRY, SYGVKD. The CDR3 sequence: CAIRLDSYGYTF. In DNA, the CDR3 is TGTGCCATCAGACTAGACAGCTATGGCTACACCTTC.

The rearrangement links TRBV7-3 to TRBJ2-3; possible D gene TRBD1, 6 bases. V shed 3 bases and J shed 0 bases, with 7 bases lying between them. This CDR3 contains 14 residues. Germline V lookup: CDR1 SGHTA, CDR2 FQGTGA. This chain's CDR3 is CASSLGQSTDTQYF. The CDR3 DNA reads as TGTGCCAGCAGCTTGGGACAAAGCACAGATACGCAGTATTTT.